Here is one T cell receptor beta chain with its context. Its cognate antigen is unknown. 13 Jbeta primers and 60 Vbeta primers were used for the PCR. Sequencing used immunoSEQ multiplex PCR; TCRdb keeps in-frame clones, though not all of them. This sample yields around 100,000 clones, of which over 75% are seen a single time; roughly 4.9% belongs to the top ten. The data derive from a study of cytomegalovirus exposure and HLA in healthy donors. The germline gives CDR1 SGHTA, CDR2 FQGNSA. This CDR3 region has 19 residues. V lost 3 bases, J lost 1 base, and 12 bases stayed unmatched. The study, taken as a whole, reports: Roughly uniform depth of sequencing across donors was assumed in presence/absence analyses.

The TCR originated in a young woman in good health and CMV-seropositive. Sequenced material: PBMCs. V gene TRBV7-2 combines with J gene TRBJ2-4, with 10 bases matching TRBD2. CDR3 region: CASSFVEGLAIAAKNIQYF. The CDR3 bases are TGTGCCAGCAGCTTCGTTGAGGGACTAGCGATCGCGGCCAAAAACATTCAGTACTTC.